A selection of T cell receptor beta chains follows, all from one sample in a study of CD8+ T cells in alopecia areata. Produced via immunoSEQ multiplex PCR; TCRdb's table is partial and in-frame only. Here the sample spans 70,000 or so clones, roughly 60% being singletons. The sample consisted of CD8+ T cells sorted from blood, taken at week 0. These receptors were collected from a human donor with alopecia areata. Both conserved end residues are part of each CDR3. D genes are given only for firm matches. Not all rows give a size; the values are once, few, many and, for expanded clones, a class.

>TRBV4-3|TRBJ2-1|.|.
CANNEQFF
TGCGCCAACAATGAGCAGTTCTTC
>TRBV4-3|TRBJ2-1|once|TRBD2
CASSQDSRTSGNEQFF
TGCGCCAGCAGCCAAGATTCTCGGACTAGCGGCAATGAGCAGTTCTTC
>TRBV27|TRBJ2-7|.|TRBD2
CASRQREGPYEQYF
TGTGCCAGCAGACAGCGGGAGGGACCCTACGAGCAGTACTTC
>TRBV9|TRBJ2-1|few|TRBD2
CASSSARDAGAYNEQFF
TGTGCCAGCAGCTCCGCACGGGACGCGGGGGCCTACAATGAGCAGTTCTTC
>TRBV19|TRBJ2-7|.|.
CATSADEQYF
TGTGCCACATCCGCCGACGAGCAGTACTTC
>TRBV6-4|TRBJ1-5|few|.
CASSQGEHQPQHF
TGTGCCAGCAGTCAAGGGGAACATCAGCCCCAGCATTTT
>TRBV29-1|TRBJ2-3|.|TRBD2
CSALLAGGRDTQYF
TGCAGCGCCCTACTAGCGGGGGGCCGGGATACGCAGTATTTT
>TRBV2|TRBJ2-5|.|.
CASSGHRGTQYF
TGTGCCAGCAGTGGTCACAGAGGGACCCAGTACTTC
>TRBV25-1|TRBJ1-5|.|.
CASSEEGVQPQHF
TGTGCCAGCAGTGAAGAAGGGGTTCAGCCCCAGCATTTT
>TRBV5-4|TRBJ2-7|.|TRBD1
CASSSDRSYEQYF
TGTGCCAGCAGCTCGGACAGGAGCTACGAGCAGTACTTC
>TRBV28|TRBJ1-2|.|.
CASSTDYGYTF
TGTGCCAGCAGTACAGATTATGGCTACACCTTC
>TRBV30|TRBJ2-5|.|.
CAWSVRLLRKETQYF
TGTGCCTGGAGTGTAAGACTCCTTCGGAAAGAGACCCAGTACTTC
>TRBV7-9|TRBJ1-1|few|.
CASSVRGNPDEAFF
TGTGCCAGCAGCGTCCGTGGGAATCCAGATGAAGCTTTCTTT
>TRBV4-1|TRBJ2-1|.|.
CASSPTSGPYNEQFF
TGCGCCAGCAGCCCGACCTCGGGGCCCTACAATGAGCAGTTCTTC
>TRBV4-1|TRBJ2-5|.|TRBD2
CASSQVAGGIETQYF
TGCGCCAGCAGCCAAGTAGCGGGGGGCATAGAGACCCAGTACTTC
>TRBV5-6|TRBJ2-7|few|TRBD2
CASRELGTSGGYEQYF
TGTGCCAGCAGGGAACTGGGGACTAGCGGGGGCTACGAGCAGTACTTC